These 22 T cell receptor beta chains originate from one sample sequenced in a study of T-cell reconstitution after alpha-beta-depleted transplantation in children. A TCRbeta library incorporating unique molecular identifiers was prepared. TCRdb reprocessed the PCR reads with MiXCR, giving one entry per CDR3 protein. Of some 450,000 distinct CDR3 sequences detected, roughly 44% appear once; the ten largest clones hold around 29%. Material: PBMCs, obtained before TCRalphabeta/CD19-depleted stem cell transplant. The receptors originated from a girl aged 2 to 9 with aplastic anemia, due to receive a stem cell transplant.

Ten or more counts support this clonotype. This chain links TRBV5-1 with TRBJ2-2, with 10 bases identical to TRBD2. Germline assignment: CDR1 SGHRS and CDR2 YFSETQ. The CDR3 covers 16 residues. V lost 1 base, J lost 5 bases, and 5 bases stayed unmatched. CDR3 residues: CASSLNLAGVTGELFF. Here the CDR3 DNA reads TGCGCCAGCAGCTTGAATCTAGCGGGAGTTACCGGGGAGCTGTTTTTT.

This clonotype has more than one count but fewer than ten. This sequence joins TRBV20-1 and TRBJ2-5; the D gene is possibly TRBD2 (5 bases). Germline V lookup: CDR1 DFQATT, CDR2 SNEGSKA (reference sequence). V was shortened by 6 bases and J by 8 bases, with 10 bases between the two germline ends. The CDR3 runs to 10 residues. CDR3 residues: CSAQRVTQYF. The CDR3 DNA reads TGCAGTGCCCAGAGGGTAACCCAGTACTTC.

In its sample, this clonotype was seen many times. The gene calls are TRBV6-2 or TRBV6-3 and TRBJ2-1, with TRBD2 as a possible D gene (5 bases). V gave up 10 bases and J gave up 2 bases, with 15 bases separating them. The length of the CDR3 is 14 residues. Looked up from germline, CDR1 is MNHEY and CDR2 is SVGEGT. CDR3 in amino acids: CAIGMAGPYNEQFF. CDR3 nucleotide sequence: TGTGCCATCGGGATGGCGGGTCCCTACAATGAGCAGTTCTTC.

This clonotype has only one observation. The chain employs TRBV5-1 and TRBJ2-7; TRBD2 is a possible D gene (6 bases). Germline CDR1 is SGHRS and CDR2 is YFSETQ. CDR3 size: 14 residues. V lost 4 bases, J lost 11 bases, and 22 bases lay in between. The CDR3 region has the DNA TGCGCCAGCAGCCCCGGTGGAGCGGGCTCCCCTGAGTACTTC. Protein product: CASSPGGAGSPEYF. Based on the CDR3 plus reference TRBV5-1 and TRBJ2-7, the full variable domain is KAGVTQTPRYLIKTRGQQVTLSCSPISGHRSVSWYQQTPGQGLQFLFEYFSETQRNKGNFPGRFSGRQFSNSRSEMNVSTLELGDSALYLCASSPGGAGSPEYFGPGTRLTVT.

This clonotype was seen many times. Here the CDR3 DNA reads TGTGCCAGCAGTGCGGACAGGCTTGAAGCTTTCTTT. Translated, it gives CASSADRLEAFF. V and J are TRBV12-3 or TRBV12-4 and TRBJ1-1; 7 bases fit TRBD1. The CDR3 is 12 residues long. The V and J ends lost 5 bases and 7 bases, in that order; junction bases with no gene match: 4.

For this clonotype: One end of the junction does not line up with germline, which may come from a read error. The genes are TRBV20-1 and TRBJ2-1; D not certain. The CDR3 has 11 amino acids. Germline assignment: CDR1 DFQATT and CDR2 SNEGSKA (reference sequence). In DNA, the CDR3 is TGCAGTGCTTCTAACCGCAATGAGCGGTTCTTC. Residues: CSASNRNERFF.

The genes are TRBV3-1 and TRBJ2-7; possibly TRBD2 for D (5 bases). V was pared by 2 bases and J by 4 bases, with 12 bases between. CDR3 size: 14 residues. Germline CDR1 is LGHDT and CDR2 is YNNKEL (reference sequence). The CDR3 is CASSQQRPPYEQYF. In nucleotides, the CDR3 is TGTGCCAGCAGCCAACAGCGGCCCCCATACGAGCAGTACTTC.

This clonotype was picked up a small number of times. The J gene is TRBJ2-1, the V gene TRBV20-1, with 9 bases aligning to TRBD2. After removal of 3 bases from V and 2 bases from J, the junction contained 2 bases not matched to a gene. Germline V gene lookup returns CDR1 DFQATT and CDR2 SNEGSKA (reference sequence). CDR3 size: 14 residues. The CDR3: CSARRGGPYNEQFF. CDR3 bases: TGCAGTGCTAGGCGGGGGGGCCCCTACAATGAGCAGTTCTTC.

CDR3 loop: CASKTGDGNEQFF. The CDR3 nucleotides read TGTGCCAGTAAGACAGGGGACGGGAATGAGCAGTTCTTC. This chain uses TRBV28 with TRBJ2-1; TRBD1 aligns across 8 bases. Trimming at V came to 9 bases and at J to 7 bases, leaving 8 bases not matched to a gene. The germline V gene has CDR1 MDHEN and CDR2 SYDVKM. The CDR3 covers 13 residues.

This clonotype has only a few counts. The chain recombines TRBV6-1 with TRBJ2-1, with D maybe TRBD2 (5 bases). The CDR3 has 14 residues. Looked up from germline, CDR1 is MNHNS and CDR2 is SASEGT. Trimming stripped 5 bases from V and 5 bases from J, with 13 bases between. The CDR3 protein is CASSPPTSNNEQFF. CDR3 DNA: TGTGCCAGCAGTCCACCAACTAGTAACAATGAGCAGTTCTTC.

This clonotype was recorded a few times. The V and J genes are TRBV15 and TRBJ2-5, with a weak D call TRBD2 (6 bases). The CDR3 spans 17 residues. Trimming took 0 bases from V and 1 from J, leaving 15 bases between them. Germline CDR1 reads LNHNV; CDR2 reads YYDKDF (reference sequence). Here the CDR3 reads CATSRDLSRGLQETQYF. The CDR3 DNA is TGTGCCACCAGCAGAGATCTTTCGCGGGGACTCCAAGAGACCCAGTACTTC.

This clonotype came up a few times. The chain combines TRBV7-6 with TRBJ2-7, with a tentative D call TRBD2 (7 bases). CDR1 is SGHVS and CDR2 is FNYEAQ in the germline V gene. The V end was cut by 5 bases, the J end by 2 bases, with 16 bases between. The CDR3 contains 15 residues. The CDR3 reads CASSPSRGGTYEQYF. The CDR3 bases are TGTGCCAGCAGCCCCTCGAGGGGGGGCACCTACGAGCAGTACTTC.

The chain is built from TRBV20-1 and TRBJ2-3; tentatively, D is TRBD2 (5 bases). Germline V CDR1 and CDR2: DFQATT, SNEGSKA (reference sequence). The ends were cut back, 0 bases at V and 1 base at J, with 20 bases in the middle. This CDR3 region has 18 residues. CDR3 nucleotides: TGCAGTGCTAGAGATATTCGGGATAGTCGGGAACGCACAGATACGCAGTATTTT. It translates to CSARDIRDSRERTDTQYF.

The gene calls are TRBV10-3 and TRBJ2-1; 8 bases match TRBD2. CDR1 and CDR2 from the germline V gene are ENHRY and SYGVKD. The CDR3 spans 16 residues. With V trimmed by 6 bases and J by 5 bases, 12 bases remained unmatched. In DNA, the CDR3 is TGTGCCATCAGGATTGCAGCGGGAGCCCCTCACAATGAGCAGTTCTTC. Translated: CAIRIAAGAPHNEQFF.

In this sample, this clonotype turned up a few times. The V call is TRBV18, the J call TRBJ2-6; 11 bases are a match to TRBD2. The CDR3 runs 17 residues. V gave up 6 bases and J gave up 0 bases; unmatched junction bases: 4. Germline V gives CDR1 KGHSH, CDR2 LQKENI. The CDR3 sequence is CASSTSGSFSGANVLTF. CDR3 in DNA: TGTGCCAGCTCTACTAGCGGGAGCTTCTCTGGGGCCAACGTCCTGACTTTC.

The chain recombines TRBV12-3 or TRBV12-4 with TRBJ2-7, with D perhaps TRBD2 (6 bases). V was clipped by 7 bases and J by 0 bases, with 10 bases between them. The CDR3 length is 13 residues. The CDR3 DNA follows: TGTGCCAGCACTGGCGGGGCCTCCTACGAGCAGTACTTC. Its protein is CASTGGASYEQYF.

This rearrangement joins TRBV20-1 to TRBJ1-2; D unclear. This CDR3 has 9 amino acids. Germline assignment: CDR1 DFQATT and CDR2 SNEGSKA (reference sequence). The CDR3 DNA follows: TGCTCAGAGACCGGGGGCTACACCTTC. It encodes CSETGGYTF.

This clonotype came up many times. The chain carries TRBV12-3 or TRBV12-4 and TRBJ2-5; 7 bases agree with TRBD2. V was pared by 6 bases and J by 2 bases, with 6 bases of the junction left unmatched. The CDR3 runs 14 residues. The CDR3 DNA is TGTGCCAGCAGCCCAAGCGGGACGCAAGAGACCCAGTACTTC. Translated: CASSPSGTQETQYF.

This rearrangement joins TRBV12-3 or TRBV12-4 to TRBJ1-2; the D is unclear. V was clipped by 5 bases and J by 4 bases, with 8 bases between them. The CDR3 length is 12 residues. This CDR3 reads CASSPRRYGYTF. The CDR3 DNA is TGTGCCAGCAGTCCCCGGCGCTATGGCTACACCTTC.

V usage is TRBV20-1 and J usage is TRBJ2-5; TRBD2 matches 11 bases. The ends lost 1 base at V and 0 bases at J; junction bases unmatched: 7. Per germline, CDR1 DFQATT and CDR2 SNEGSKA (reference sequence). The CDR3 spans 17 residues. This CDR3 is CSARGSGTSGDQETQYF. The CDR3 DNA sequence: TGCAGTGCTAGAGGCTCCGGGACTAGCGGTGACCAAGAGACCCAGTACTTC.

The chain couples TRBV28 to TRBJ2-5, with TRBD2 identical over 11 bases. This CDR3 region has 16 residues. Germline CDR1 and CDR2: MDHEN and SYDVKM. V dropped 3 bases and J dropped 7; count of bases not matched to a gene: 10. The CDR3 DNA is TGTGCCAGCAGTTTCGCTAGCGGGGGGCCGGGGGGGACCCAGTACTTC. Translating it yields CASSFASGGPGGTQYF.

The chain couples TRBV20-1 to TRBJ2-3, with 9 bases identical to TRBD2. The length of the CDR3 is 15 residues. The V gene's germline CDR1 is DFQATT and CDR2 SNEGSKA (reference sequence). V shed 6 bases and J 4 bases; nucleotides not matched to a gene: 11. CDR3 in amino acids: CSAKRASGASDTQYF. Written as DNA, the CDR3 is TGCAGTGCAAAGAGGGCTAGCGGGGCGTCAGATACGCAGTATTTT.